The next 12 T cell receptor beta chains were all read from a single sample in a study of blood T cell repertoires in COVID-19. Sequencing used immunoSEQ multiplex PCR; TCRdb keeps in-frame clones, though not all of them. The data contain 45,000 to 55,000 clones, just over 85% of them seen just once; the ten biggest clones take up about 11%. Source material: peripheral blood. The receptors stem from a man in his 70s with active COVID-19.

V usage is TRBV7-9 and J usage is TRBJ2-4, with 9 positions matching TRBD2. Germline CDR1 and CDR2: SEHNR and FQNEAQ (reference sequence). J gave up 6 bases and V 2 bases, and 14 bases lay outside the gene matches. The CDR3 contains 18 residues. The CDR3 loop is CASSLLVRASGVGNIQYF. In nucleotides, the CDR3 is TGTGCCAGCAGCTTATTGGTGAGGGCTAGCGGGGTTGGAAACATTCAGTACTTC.

The genes are TRBV14 and TRBJ2-1, with 13 bases identical to TRBD2. This CDR3 spans 20 amino acids. The ends lost 3 bases at V and 0 bases at J; junction bases unmatched: 11. Germline values: CDR1 SGHDN, CDR2 FVKESK. The CDR3 spells CASSHRLGLAGFSSYNEQFF. The CDR3 DNA follows: TGTGCCAGCAGCCACCGCCTGGGACTAGCGGGGTTCAGCTCCTACAATGAGCAGTTCTTC.

The chain couples TRBV7-2 to TRBJ2-2, with D unresolved. In germline, CDR1 is SGHTA, CDR2 FQGNSA. There are 14 residues in the CDR3. Deletions cut 1 base from V and 4 bases from J, with 7 bases between. The CDR3 reads CASSLETITGELFF. CDR3 nucleotide sequence: TGTGCCAGCAGCTTAGAAACTATCACCGGGGAGCTGTTTTTT. Using reference TRBV7-2 and TRBJ2-2 for the parts outside the CDR3, the full variable domain is GAGVSQSPSNKVTEKGKDVELRCDPISGHTALYWYRQSLGQGLEFLIYFQGNSAPDKSGLPSDRFSAERTGGSVSTLTIQRTQQEDSAVYLCASSLETITGELFFGEGSRLTVL.

The J gene is TRBJ1-4, the V gene TRBV12-3 or TRBV12-4; D is ambiguous. The CDR3 extends over 12 amino acids. Trimming stripped 6 bases from V and 13 bases from J, with 15 bases between. DNA of the CDR3: TGTGCCAGCAGCGGGAATGGACCGGGACTGTTTTTT. It specifies CASSGNGPGLFF.

The chain carries TRBV5-5 and TRBJ2-5; 8 bases align to TRBD2. Germline V gene sequence: CDR1 SGHKS, CDR2 YYEKEE (reference sequence). V shed 4 bases, J shed 2 bases, and the junction held 10 bases outside the gene matches. The CDR3 runs 16 residues. In nucleotides, the CDR3 is TGTGCCAGCAGCGTACCAGCGGGGGTGCCACAAGAGACCCAGTACTTC. Amino acid sequence: CASSVPAGVPQETQYF.

The chain is built from TRBV7-9 and TRBJ1-5, with D hard to call. Germline CDR1 reads SEHNR; CDR2 reads FQNEAQ (reference sequence). This CDR3 comprises 12 residues. Deletions cut 3 bases from V and 2 bases from J, with 2 bases between. Here the CDR3 reads CASSFGNQPQHF. CDR3 in DNA: TGTGCCAGCAGCTTCGGCAATCAGCCCCAGCATTTT.

The chain employs TRBV6-5 and TRBJ2-2; 8 positions agree with TRBD2. Germline V gene lookup returns CDR1 MNHEY and CDR2 SVGAGI. The trim removed 5 bases at V and 5 bases at J, leaving 7 bases unmatched. The CDR3 is 15 amino acids. DNA for the CDR3: TGTGCCAGCAGTCAGGCGGGGGGCCCGACCGGGGAGCTGTTTTTT. It encodes CASSQAGGPTGELFF.

A single count supports this clone. The rearrangement links TRBV20-1 to TRBJ2-3, with D perhaps TRBD1 (5 bases). Germline V lookup: CDR1 DFQATT, CDR2 SNEGSKA (reference sequence). CDR3 size: 11 residues. Trimming pared 6 bases from V and 5 bases from J, leaving 9 bases between. The CDR3 DNA is TGCAGTGCCCTAGGGGTAGATACGCAGTATTTT. Protein: CSALGVDTQYF.

The rearrangement links TRBV12-3 or TRBV12-4 to TRBJ2-2; 7 nucleotides line up with TRBD2. V shed 5 bases and J 6 bases; nucleotides not matched to a gene: 3. This CDR3 has 13 residues. CDR3 in DNA: TGTGCCAGCAGTACTAGCGAGGCCGGGGAGCTGTTTTTT. The encoded protein is CASSTSEAGELFF.

The V call is TRBV9, the J call TRBJ1-3; maybe TRBD1 (5 bases). This CDR3 region has 14 residues. Germline-derived CDR1 and CDR2 are SGDLS and YYNGEE. V lost 2 bases, J lost 6 bases, and 12 bases lay in between. The CDR3 protein is CASSVSGWENTIYF. CDR3 bases: TGTGCCAGCAGCGTCTCAGGGTGGGAAAACACCATATATTTT.

The chain employs TRBV6-2 or TRBV6-3 and TRBJ2-1; 10 bases agree with TRBD1. Trimming at V came to 3 bases and at J to 9 bases, leaving 14 bases not matched to a gene. CDR1 MNHEY and CDR2 SVGEGT come from the germline V gene. This CDR3 contains 17 residues. The CDR3 sequence: CASSYQTLGQGRAEQFF. The CDR3 nucleotides read TGTGCCAGCAGTTATCAAACCCTGGGACAGGGGAGGGCTGAGCAGTTCTTC.

This sequence joins TRBV18 and TRBJ2-1, with TRBD1 identical over 10 bases. The CDR3 contains 15 residues. Germline CDR1 is KGHSH and CDR2 is LQKENI. V was pared by 6 bases and J by 8 bases, with 10 bases of the junction left unmatched. CDR3 nucleotide sequence: TGTGCCAGCTCGTTCTCGGGACAGGGGATGTATGAGCAGTTCTTC. Encoded protein: CASSFSGQGMYEQFF.